A single sample gave rise to the 26 T cell receptor beta chains below, sequenced in a study of identifying expanded T cells in peripheral blood. Data came from immunoSEQ multiplex PCR; TCRdb stores just in-frame clones and leaves some out. This repertoire shows about 74,000 clones, approximately 84% found once; its top ten account for around 18%. Sequenced input: blood. These receptors all stem from a person between 18 and 75 years old in good health.

The chain recombines TRBV28 with TRBJ2-1; D gene unclear. Germline lookup yields CDR1 MDHEN and CDR2 SYDVKM. Between the trimmed V and J ends, which lost 2 bases and 9 bases, there was a span of 17 bases. The CDR3 consists of 15 residues. CDR3 sequence reads: CASSLRLPRLIEQFF. DNA for the CDR3: TGTGCCAGCAGTTTACGCCTCCCGCGGCTCATTGAGCAGTTCTTC.

The rearrangement uses TRBV7-2 and TRBJ2-5; 11 bases agree with TRBD2. The germline CDR1 and CDR2 sequences are SGHTA and FQGNSA. V lost 1 base, J lost 4 bases, and 2 bases stayed unmatched. CDR3 length: 15 amino acids. CDR3 sequence: CASSLVAGGPETQYF. The CDR3 DNA reads TGTGCCAGCAGCTTAGTAGCGGGAGGGCCAGAGACCCAGTACTTC. The whole variable domain, remainder taken from reference TRBV7-2 and TRBJ2-5, is GAGVSQSPSNKVTEKGKDVELRCDPISGHTALYWYRQSLGQGLEFLIYFQGNSAPDKSGLPSDRFSAERTGGSVSTLTIQRTQQEDSAVYLCASSLVAGGPETQYFGPGTRLLVL.

DNA of the CDR3: TGTGCCTGGAGTGTACAGGGGGCGGGGAAGCAGTTCTTC. It specifies CAWSVQGAGKQFF. The chain links TRBV30 to TRBJ2-1; 9 bases line up with TRBD1. The junction had 5 bases not matched to a gene; V was cut back by 0 bases and J by 11 bases. The CDR3 is 13 amino acids. CDR1 is GTSNPN and CDR2 is SVGIG in the germline V gene (reference sequence).

This rearrangement joins TRBV28 to TRBJ1-4, with unresolved D. This CDR3 region has 17 residues. From germline, CDR1 is MDHEN and CDR2 SYDVKM. Trimming took 5 bases from V and 3 from J, leaving 19 bases between them. The CDR3 reads CASSPQVGKGPNEKLFF. CDR3 bases: TGTGCCAGCAGTCCCCAGGTGGGGAAAGGGCCTAATGAAAAACTGTTTTTT.

The rearrangement uses TRBV25-1 and TRBJ1-2, with a tentative D call TRBD1 (6 bases). Germline values: CDR1 MGHDK, CDR2 SYGVNS. This CDR3 is built from 13 residues. V was pared by 2 bases and J by 8 bases, with 12 bases between. The DNA for the CDR3 is TGTGCCAGCAGTGAAACTGCAGGGGAGGGCTACACCTTC. Its protein product is CASSETAGEGYTF.

The chain has TRBV7-2 and TRBJ2-5; perhaps D is TRBD1 or TRBD2 (6 bases each). Trimming pared 5 bases from V and 5 bases from J, leaving 21 bases between. The V gene's germline CDR1 is SGHTA and CDR2 FQGNSA. The CDR3 is 16 amino acids. CDR3 sequence reads: CASSPTVGGGSETQYF. The CDR3 DNA reads TGTGCCAGCAGCCCCACGGTGGGGGGCGGTTCGGAGACCCAGTACTTC.

Remarks on this clone: Other nucleotide sequences from this sample produce the same CDR3. The chain carries TRBV6-5 and TRBJ2-5; 11 nucleotides match TRBD1. Germline assignment: CDR1 MNHEY and CDR2 SVGAGI. The CDR3 contains 14 residues. V shed 6 bases and J 4 bases; nucleotides not matched to a gene: 4. For the CDR3, the DNA is TGTGCCAGCAGCCCCGGGACAGGGGGAGAGACCCAGTACTTC. Protein: CASSPGTGGETQYF.

The chain uses TRBV7-6 and TRBJ1-1; D is unresolved. Germline CDR1 and CDR2: SGHVS and FNYEAQ. The ends were cut back, 1 base at V and 4 bases at J, with 10 bases in the middle. This CDR3 is built from 14 residues. The CDR3 spells CASSLEASGTEAFF. The DNA of the CDR3 is TGTGCCAGCAGCTTAGAAGCATCGGGCACTGAAGCTTTCTTT. The complete variable domain, with remaining parts taken from reference TRBV7-6 and TRBJ1-1, reads GAGVSQSPRYKVTKRGQDVALRCDPISGHVSLYWYRQALGQGPEFLTYFNYEAQQDKSGLPNDRFSAERPEGSISTLTIQRTEQRDSAMYRCASSLEASGTEAFFGQGTRLTVV.

The CDR3 loop is CASRPSQGPNEKLFF. The CDR3 DNA follows: TGTGCCAGCAGACCCTCCCAGGGACCAAATGAAAAACTGTTTTTT. This sequence joins TRBV11-2 and TRBJ1-4, with D possibly TRBD1 on 5 matching bases. V was trimmed by 6 bases and J by 5 bases, leaving 16 bases between them. The CDR3 runs to 15 residues. Per the germline V gene, CDR1 is SGHAT and CDR2 is FQNNGV.

This clone was detected only a few times. The gene calls are TRBV4-3 and TRBJ2-3, with unresolved D. CDR1 is LGHNA and CDR2 is YSLEER in the germline V gene. With 1 base removed from V and 6 bases from J, the gap between germline ends came to 11 bases. This CDR3 contains 14 residues. The CDR3 here is CASSQGLERDTQYF. The CDR3 DNA sequence: TGCGCCAGCAGCCAAGGTCTGGAAAGGGATACGCAGTATTTT.

J is TRBJ2-3 and V is TRBV29-1, with D tentatively TRBD2 (5 bases). The germline CDR1 and CDR2 sequences are SQVTM and ANQGSEA. This CDR3 is built from 12 residues. Between the trimmed V and J ends, which lost 5 bases and 4 bases, there was a span of 10 bases. For the CDR3, the DNA is TGCAGCGTTTGCGAACTAGCAGATACGCAGTATTTT. It specifies CSVCELADTQYF.

V gene TRBV11-2 combines with J gene TRBJ2-2; tentative D call: TRBD2 (6 bases). This CDR3 has 15 residues. Germline V lookup: CDR1 SGHAT, CDR2 FQNNGV. The ends were cut back, 4 bases at V and 3 bases at J, with 12 bases in the middle. This CDR3 reads CASSSRDLYTGELFF. CDR3 DNA sequence: TGTGCCAGCAGCTCCCGGGACTTGTACACCGGGGAGCTGTTTTTT.

This chain links TRBV7-3 with TRBJ2-2, with D unclear. This CDR3 is built from 14 residues. Germline CDR1 reads SGHTA; CDR2 reads FQGTGA. Trimming pared 1 base from V and 4 bases from J, leaving 7 bases between. The CDR3 DNA reads as TGTGCCAGCAGCTTAAACCAGGCCACCGGGGAGCTGTTTTTT. This encodes CASSLNQATGELFF. Full variable domain (rest looked up from reference TRBV7-3 and TRBJ2-2): GAGVSQTPSNKVTEKGKYVELRCDPISGHTALYWYRQSLGQGPEFLIYFQGTGAADDSGLPNDRFFAVRPEGSVSTLKIQRTERGDSAVYLCASSLNQATGELFFGEGSRLTVL.

This chain uses TRBV11-2 with TRBJ1-5, with a weak D call TRBD1 (5 bases). The CDR3 consists of 15 residues. Germline V gene data show CDR1 as SGHAT and CDR2 as FQNNGV. With 4 bases removed from V and 7 bases from J, the gap between germline ends came to 17 bases. In DNA form, the CDR3 reads TGTGCCAGCAGCTACCGGGGGGGAATCTGGCAGCCCCAGCATTTT. Its translation is CASSYRGGIWQPQHF.

In this sample, this clone turned up a few times. The CDR3 region is CASSIRDRGSTDTQYF. The CDR3 DNA follows: TGTGCCAGCAGCATCCGGGACAGGGGTAGCACAGATACGCAGTATTTT. The genes are TRBV5-4 and TRBJ2-3; 10 bases agree with TRBD1. Germline CDR1 is SGHNT and CDR2 is YYREEE (reference sequence). The CDR3 length is 16 residues. Trimming cost V 4 bases and J 0 bases; bases outside gene matches: 5.

This chain connects TRBV20-1 to TRBJ2-7, with 7 bases identical to TRBD1. Looked up from germline, CDR1 is DFQATT and CDR2 is SNEGSKA (reference sequence). The ends lost 5 bases at V and 6 bases at J; junction bases unmatched: 4. CDR3 length: 11 residues. The CDR3 loop reads CSAVGQVEQYF. CDR3 in DNA: TGCAGTGCTGTTGGACAGGTCGAGCAGTACTTC.

The rearrangement uses TRBV28 and TRBJ1-5; D gene unclear. CDR1 and CDR2 from the germline V gene are MDHEN and SYDVKM. V was pared by 1 base and J by 1 base, with 8 bases between. The CDR3 spans 15 residues. This chain's CDR3 is CASSLSWGSNQPQHF. The DNA for the CDR3 is TGTGCCAGCAGTTTATCCTGGGGAAGCAATCAGCCCCAGCATTTT.

The J gene is TRBJ1-1, the V gene TRBV28; D possibly corresponds to TRBD1 (5 bases). Trimming took 2 bases from V and 11 from J, leaving 9 bases between them. The CDR3 loop spans 11 amino acids. Germline assignment: CDR1 MDHEN and CDR2 SYDVKM. Here the CDR3 DNA reads TGTGCCAGCAGTTTAGGGGGGGAGGCTTTCTTT. This sequence encodes CASSLGGEAFF.

This chain joins TRBV5-4 and TRBJ1-4; D is perhaps TRBD1 (6 bases). The germline CDR1 and CDR2 sequences are SGHNT and YYREEE (reference sequence). Trimming pared 3 bases from V and 4 bases from J, leaving 13 bases between. The CDR3 is made up of 15 amino acids. The CDR3 loop reads CASSSRTDSNEKLFF. CDR3 coding DNA: TGTGCCAGCAGCTCGCGTACGGACAGTAATGAAAAACTGTTTTTT.

DNA for the CDR3: TGTGCCAGCAGCTTGTTTGGTTTGGGAAACACCATATATTTT. This translates into CASSLFGLGNTIYF. This chain uses TRBV5-4 with TRBJ1-3, with no clear D. V shed 1 base and J shed 4 bases, with 9 bases lying between them. The CDR3 spans 14 residues. In germline, CDR1 is SGHNT, CDR2 YYREEE (reference sequence). Full variable domain (remainder filled in from reference TRBV5-4 and TRBJ1-3): ETGVTQSPTHLIKTRGQQVTLRCSSQSGHNTVSWYQQALGQGPQFIFQYYREEENGRGNFPPRFSGLQFPNYSSELNVNALELDDSALYLCASSLFGLGNTIYFGEGSWLTVV.

CDR3 bases: TGTGCCAGCAGTACTAGGGGGTACCAAGAGACCCAGTACTTC. It specifies CASSTRGYQETQYF. This chain connects TRBV27 to TRBJ2-5, with a possible D match to TRBD1 (6 bases). The ends were cut back, 5 bases at V and 0 bases at J, with 10 bases in the middle. Germline assignment: CDR1 MNHEY and CDR2 SMNVEV (reference sequence). The CDR3 spans 14 residues.

This chain joins TRBV6-5 and TRBJ1-2, with D possibly matching TRBD1 (5 bases). CDR3 size: 13 residues. Germline V gene data show CDR1 as MNHEY and CDR2 as SVGAGI. V was shortened by 4 bases and J by 4 bases, with 10 bases between the two germline ends. Written as DNA, the CDR3 is TGTGCCAGCAGTTGGCACGACAGCTATGGCTACACCTTC. It specifies CASSWHDSYGYTF.

The V call is TRBV11-3, the J call TRBJ2-2; possibly TRBD2 for D (5 bases). V lost 5 bases and J lost 7, with 11 bases in between. This CDR3 comprises 13 residues. CDR1 is SGHNT, CDR2 YENEEA, per germline. CDR3 sequence: CASSPRLNGELFF. The CDR3 DNA follows: TGTGCCAGCAGCCCTAGACTAAACGGGGAGCTGTTTTTT.

The rearrangement joins TRBV9 to TRBJ2-1, with D unresolved. This CDR3 comprises 13 residues. V dropped 3 bases and J dropped 6 bases, with 10 bases sitting between them. Germline V gene lookup returns CDR1 SGDLS and CDR2 YYNGEE. The CDR3 DNA follows: TGTGCCAGCAGCGCTCGATACTTCAATGAGCAGTTCTTC. Its protein is CASSARYFNEQFF.

J is TRBJ2-1 and V is TRBV27, with 11 bases lining up with TRBD1. Germline lookup yields CDR1 MNHEY and CDR2 SMNVEV (reference sequence). Trimming removed 5 bases from V and 12 bases from J; junction bases left unmatched: 9. CDR3 length: 14 amino acids. The CDR3 DNA sequence: TGTGCCAGCAGTGAAGGGACAGGGGGTTCAGTGCAGTTCTTC. As protein: CASSEGTGGSVQFF.

The V and J genes are TRBV7-2 and TRBJ1-2, with 8 bases identical to TRBD1. From germline, CDR1 is SGHTA and CDR2 FQGNSA. V shed 0 bases, J shed 8 bases, and the junction held 5 bases outside the gene matches. This CDR3 contains 14 residues. CDR3 nucleotides: TGTGCCAGCAGCTTAGCGTTTGCAGGGGGCGGCTACACCTTC. Translating it yields CASSLAFAGGGYTF.